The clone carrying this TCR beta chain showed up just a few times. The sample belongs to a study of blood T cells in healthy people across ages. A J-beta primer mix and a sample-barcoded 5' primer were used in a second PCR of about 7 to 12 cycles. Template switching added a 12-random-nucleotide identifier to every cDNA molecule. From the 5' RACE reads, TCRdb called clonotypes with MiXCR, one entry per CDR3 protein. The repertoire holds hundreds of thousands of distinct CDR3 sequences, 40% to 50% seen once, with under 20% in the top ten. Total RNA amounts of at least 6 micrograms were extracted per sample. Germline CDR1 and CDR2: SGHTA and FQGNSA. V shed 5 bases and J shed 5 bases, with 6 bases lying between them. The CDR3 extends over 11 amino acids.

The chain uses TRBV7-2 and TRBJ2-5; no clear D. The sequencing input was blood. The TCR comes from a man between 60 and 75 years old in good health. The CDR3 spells CASSNAETQYF. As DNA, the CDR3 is TGTGCCAGCAGCAACGCTGAGACCCAGTACTTC.